This T cell receptor (beta chain) is from a study of STAT5B mutations in CD4+ large granular lymphocyte leukemia. Study overall: Among healthy donors, a particular HLA allele went with more CDR3 'QG' motifs.

This clone was recorded only once. Germline V lookup: CDR1 SGHRS, CDR2 YFSETQ. V lost 7 bases and J 0 bases, leaving 17 bases between the germline ends. This CDR3 contains 15 residues. Measured with immunoSEQ multiplex PCR; TCRdb has only the in-frame clones, and not every one. The sample includes about 37,000 clones, approximately 67% seen only once; the top ten take 1.5% to 2%. The chain carries TRBV5-1 and TRBJ2-7; TRBD1 might be the D (6 bases). Specimen: CD4+ T cells from blood buffy coats. This sequence was found in a human donor in good health. CDR3 nucleotide sequence: TGCGCCAGCGCCGACAAGACAGGTTACTCCTACGAGCAGTACTTC. Its protein is CASADKTGYSYEQYF.